This T cell receptor beta chain was captured in a study of metastatic and nonmetastatic thyroid tumors. Background on the study: From malignant and benign thyroid patients, repertoires in blood and in tumor or nodule tissue were compared.

The V end lost 6 bases, the J end lost 6 bases, and 12 bases lay between the germline ends. The CDR3 totals 14 residues. Methods used by the authors: The study built a papillary thyroid cancer distant-metastasis classifier from CDR3 differences across clinicopathological groups. TCRdb re-processed the PCR reads through MiXCR. These V and J calls rely on TCRdb rather than the paper's analysis. Of about 16,000 clones listed, 30% to 40% were seen once; the top ten hold 7% to 8.5%. No treatment had been given to any patient before thyroid surgery. This TCR came from a female donor with papillary thyroid cancer or a benign thyroid nodule (not recorded which). Some clones in this sample may be carry-over from other donors' samples. The J gene is TRBJ1-6, the V gene TRBV12-3 or TRBV12-4; D is ambiguous. The sequenced material came from tumor tissue. The CDR3 nucleotides are TGTGCCAGCAGGGCGAGCGGGTCTAATTCACCCCTCCACTTT. This gives the protein CASRASGSNSPLHF.